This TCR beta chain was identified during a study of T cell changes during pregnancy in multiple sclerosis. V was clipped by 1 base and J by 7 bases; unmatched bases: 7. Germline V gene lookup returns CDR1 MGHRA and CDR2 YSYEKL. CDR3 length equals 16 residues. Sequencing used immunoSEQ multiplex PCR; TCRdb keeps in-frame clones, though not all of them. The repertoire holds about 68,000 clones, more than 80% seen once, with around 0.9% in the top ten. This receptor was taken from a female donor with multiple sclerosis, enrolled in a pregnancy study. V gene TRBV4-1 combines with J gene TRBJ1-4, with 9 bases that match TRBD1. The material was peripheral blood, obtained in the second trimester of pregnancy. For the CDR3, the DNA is TGCGCCAGCAGCCAAGGGAGGGTGACAGGGGGTGAAAAACTGTTTTTT. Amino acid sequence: CASSQGRVTGGEKLFF.